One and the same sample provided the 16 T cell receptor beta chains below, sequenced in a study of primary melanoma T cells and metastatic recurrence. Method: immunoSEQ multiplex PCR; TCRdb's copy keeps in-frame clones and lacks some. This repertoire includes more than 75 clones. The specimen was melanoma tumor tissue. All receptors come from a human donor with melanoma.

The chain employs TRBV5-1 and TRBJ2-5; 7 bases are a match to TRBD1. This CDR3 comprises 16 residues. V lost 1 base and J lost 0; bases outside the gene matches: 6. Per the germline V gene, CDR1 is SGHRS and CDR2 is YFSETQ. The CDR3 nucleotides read TGCGCCAGCAGCTTGACCTCACAGGGGAACCAAGAGACCCAGTACTTC. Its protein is CASSLTSQGNQETQYF. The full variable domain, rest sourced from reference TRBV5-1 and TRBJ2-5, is KAGVTQTPRYLIKTRGQQVTLSCSPISGHRSVSWYQQTPGQGLQFLFEYFSETQRNKGNFPGRFSGRQFSNSRSEMNVSTLELGDSALYLCASSLTSQGNQETQYFGPGTRLLVL.

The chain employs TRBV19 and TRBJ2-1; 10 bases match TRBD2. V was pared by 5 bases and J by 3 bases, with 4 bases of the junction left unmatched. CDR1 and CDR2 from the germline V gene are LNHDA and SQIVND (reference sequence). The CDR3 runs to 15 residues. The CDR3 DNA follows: TGTGCCAGTAGTGTCGGACTAGCGGACTACAATGAGCAGTTCTTC. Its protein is CASSVGLADYNEQFF.

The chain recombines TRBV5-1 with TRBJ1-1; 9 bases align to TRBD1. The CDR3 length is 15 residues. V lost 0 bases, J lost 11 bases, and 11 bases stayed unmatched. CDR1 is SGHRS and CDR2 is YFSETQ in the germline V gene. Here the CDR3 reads CASSLEGQGTTVAFF. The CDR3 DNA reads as TGCGCCAGCAGCTTGGAAGGACAGGGGACGACGGTTGCTTTCTTT.

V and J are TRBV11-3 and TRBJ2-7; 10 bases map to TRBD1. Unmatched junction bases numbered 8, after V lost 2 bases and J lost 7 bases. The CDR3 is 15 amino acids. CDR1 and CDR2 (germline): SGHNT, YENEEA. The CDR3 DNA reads TGTGCCAGCAGCTTATCGGACAGGGGGAGATGGGAGCAGTACTTC. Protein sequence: CASSLSDRGRWEQYF.

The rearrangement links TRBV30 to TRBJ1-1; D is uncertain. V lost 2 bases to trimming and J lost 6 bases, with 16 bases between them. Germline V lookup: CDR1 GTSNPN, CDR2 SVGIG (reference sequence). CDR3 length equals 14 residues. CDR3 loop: CAWSWASILSEAFF. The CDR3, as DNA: TGTGCCTGGAGTTGGGCCAGTATCCTTTCTGAAGCTTTCTTT.

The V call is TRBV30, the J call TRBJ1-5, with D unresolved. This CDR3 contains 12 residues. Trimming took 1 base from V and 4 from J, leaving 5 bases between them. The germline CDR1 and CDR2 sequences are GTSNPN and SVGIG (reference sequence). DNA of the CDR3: TGTGCCTGGAGTGGCTTAAATCAGCCCCAGCATTTT. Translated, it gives CAWSGLNQPQHF. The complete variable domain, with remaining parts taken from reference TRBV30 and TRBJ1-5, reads SQTIHQWPATLVQPVGSPLSLECTVEGTSNPNLYWYRQAAGRGLQLLFYSVGIGQISSEVPQNLSASRPQDRQFILSSKKLLLSDSGFYLCAWSGLNQPQHFGDGTRLSIL.

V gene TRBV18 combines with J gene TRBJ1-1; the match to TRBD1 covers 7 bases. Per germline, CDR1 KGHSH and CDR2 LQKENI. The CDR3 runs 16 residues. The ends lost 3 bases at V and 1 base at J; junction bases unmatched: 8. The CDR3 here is CASSPIRGTANTEAFF. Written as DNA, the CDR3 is TGTGCCAGCTCACCTATACGTGGGACAGCGAACACTGAAGCTTTCTTT. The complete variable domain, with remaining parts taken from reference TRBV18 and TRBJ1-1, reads NAGVMQNPRHLVRRRGQEARLRCSPMKGHSHVYWYRQLPEEGLKFMVYLQKENIIDESGMPKERFSAEFPKEGPSILRIQQVVRGDSAAYFCASSPIRGTANTEAFFGQGTRLTVV.

The DNA for the CDR3 is TGTGCCAGCAGCTTAGAGACTACCAACACCGGGGAGCTGTTTTTT. Amino acid sequence: CASSLETTNTGELFF. This rearrangement joins TRBV11-3 to TRBJ2-2, with TRBD2 as a possible D gene (5 bases). The germline V gene has CDR1 SGHNT and CDR2 YENEEA. Trimming shortened V by 0 bases and J by 2 bases, and 7 bases separated the two germline ends. The CDR3 length is 15 residues.

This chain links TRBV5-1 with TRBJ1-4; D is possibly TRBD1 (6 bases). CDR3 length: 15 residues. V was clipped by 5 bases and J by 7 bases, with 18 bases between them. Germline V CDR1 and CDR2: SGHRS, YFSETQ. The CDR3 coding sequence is TGCGCCAGCAGTAGCCAGGGGTTTTGGAGTGAAAAACTGTTTTTT. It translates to CASSSQGFWSEKLFF.

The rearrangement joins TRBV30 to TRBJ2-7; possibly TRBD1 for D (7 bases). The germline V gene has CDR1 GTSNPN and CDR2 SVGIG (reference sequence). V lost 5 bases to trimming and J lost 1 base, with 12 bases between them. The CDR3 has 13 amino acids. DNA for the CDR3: TGTGCCTGGTGGACAGGAGGGTCCTACGAGCAGTACTTC. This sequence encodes CAWWTGGSYEQYF.

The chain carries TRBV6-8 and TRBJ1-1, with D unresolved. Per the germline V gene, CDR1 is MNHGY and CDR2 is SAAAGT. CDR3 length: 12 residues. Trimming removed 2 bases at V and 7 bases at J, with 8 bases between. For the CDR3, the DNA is TGTGCCAGCAGTTACCGAAACGGTGAAGCTTTCTTT. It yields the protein CASSYRNGEAFF.

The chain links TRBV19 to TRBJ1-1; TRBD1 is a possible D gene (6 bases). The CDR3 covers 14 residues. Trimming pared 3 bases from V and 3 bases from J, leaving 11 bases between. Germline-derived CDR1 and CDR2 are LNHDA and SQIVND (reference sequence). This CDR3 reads CASSINQGYTEAFF. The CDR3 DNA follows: TGTGCCAGTAGTATCAACCAGGGGTACACTGAAGCTTTCTTT.

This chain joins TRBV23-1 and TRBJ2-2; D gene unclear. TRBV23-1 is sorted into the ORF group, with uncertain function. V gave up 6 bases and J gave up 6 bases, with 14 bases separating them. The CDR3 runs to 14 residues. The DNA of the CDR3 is TGCGCCAGCAGCCAAGATAATACGGCCGGGGAGCTGTTTTTT. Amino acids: CASSQDNTAGELFF.

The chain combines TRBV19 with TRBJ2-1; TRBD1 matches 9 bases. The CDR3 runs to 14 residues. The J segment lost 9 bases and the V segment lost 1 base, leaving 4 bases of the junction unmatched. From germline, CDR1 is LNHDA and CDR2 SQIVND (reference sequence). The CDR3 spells CASSIGQGVGEQFF. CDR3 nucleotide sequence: TGTGCCAGTAGTATAGGACAGGGGGTAGGTGAGCAGTTCTTC. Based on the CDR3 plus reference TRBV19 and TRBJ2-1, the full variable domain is DGGITQSPKYLFRKEGQNVTLSCEQNLNHDAMYWYRQDPGQGLRLIYYSQIVNDFQKGDIAEGYSVSREKKESFPLTVTSAQKNPTAFYLCASSIGQGVGEQFFGPGTRLTVL.

CDR3 in DNA: TGTGCCAGTAGTCAGGCGTCAGCACAGATCTATGGCTACACCTTC. Translating gives CASSQASAQIYGYTF. The rearrangement joins TRBV19 to TRBJ1-2; D gene ambiguous. CDR1 is LNHDA, CDR2 SQIVND, per germline (reference sequence). This CDR3 is built from 15 residues. Between the trimmed V and J ends, which lost 5 bases and 4 bases, there was a span of 17 bases. Using reference TRBV19 and TRBJ1-2 for the parts outside the CDR3, the full variable domain is DGGITQSPKYLFRKEGQNVTLSCEQNLNHDAMYWYRQDPGQGLRLIYYSQIVNDFQKGDIAEGYSVSREKKESFPLTVTSAQKNPTAFYLCASSQASAQIYGYTFGSGTRLTVV.

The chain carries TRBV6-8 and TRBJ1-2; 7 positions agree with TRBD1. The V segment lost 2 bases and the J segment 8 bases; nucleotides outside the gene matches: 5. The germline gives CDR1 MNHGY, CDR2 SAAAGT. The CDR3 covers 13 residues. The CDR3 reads CASSYGDRDGYTF. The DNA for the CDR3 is TGTGCCAGCAGTTACGGCGACAGGGACGGCTACACCTTC.